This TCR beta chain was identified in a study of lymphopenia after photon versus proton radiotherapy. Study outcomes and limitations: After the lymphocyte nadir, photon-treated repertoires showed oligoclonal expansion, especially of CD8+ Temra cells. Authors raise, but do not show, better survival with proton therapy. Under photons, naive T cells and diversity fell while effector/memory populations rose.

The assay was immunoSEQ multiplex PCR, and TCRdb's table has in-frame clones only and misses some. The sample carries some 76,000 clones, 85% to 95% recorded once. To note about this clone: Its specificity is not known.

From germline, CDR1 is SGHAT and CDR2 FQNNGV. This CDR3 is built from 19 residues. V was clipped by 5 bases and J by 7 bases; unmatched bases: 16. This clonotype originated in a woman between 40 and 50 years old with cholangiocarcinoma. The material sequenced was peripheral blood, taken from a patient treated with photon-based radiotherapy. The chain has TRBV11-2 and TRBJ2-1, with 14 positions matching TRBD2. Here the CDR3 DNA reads TGTGCCAGCAGCCCCGGACTAGCGGGAGGTCCCCCAAGGGGTAATGAGCAGTTCTTC. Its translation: CASSPGLAGGPPRGNEQFF.